This T cell receptor beta chain was obtained from a study of blood T cell repertoires in COVID-19. The germline gives CDR1 SGHTA, CDR2 FQGTGA. V gave up 5 bases and J gave up 7 bases; unmatched junction bases: 15. The CDR3 consists of 17 residues. Data came from immunoSEQ multiplex PCR; TCRdb stores just in-frame clones and leaves some out. Among some 330,000 clones listed, more than 75% were seen once. The material sequenced was peripheral blood. The chain joins TRBV7-3 to TRBJ2-1; 9 nucleotides line up with TRBD2. The sequence was collected from a woman aged 50 to 60 with active or convalescent COVID-19. DNA of the CDR3: TGTGCCAGCAGCCCCCATATACCGGGACTAGCTATAAATGAGCAGTTCTTC. It specifies CASSPHIPGLAINEQFF.